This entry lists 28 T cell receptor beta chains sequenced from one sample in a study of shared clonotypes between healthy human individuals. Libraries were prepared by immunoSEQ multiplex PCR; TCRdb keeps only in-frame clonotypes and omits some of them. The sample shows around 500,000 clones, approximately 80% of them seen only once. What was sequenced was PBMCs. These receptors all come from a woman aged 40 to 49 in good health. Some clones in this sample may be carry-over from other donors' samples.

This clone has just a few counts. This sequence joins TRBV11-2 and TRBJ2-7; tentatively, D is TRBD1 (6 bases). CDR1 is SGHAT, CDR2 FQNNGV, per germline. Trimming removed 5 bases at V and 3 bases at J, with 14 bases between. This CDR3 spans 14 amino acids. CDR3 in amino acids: CASSVRGQLYEQYF. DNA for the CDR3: TGTGCCAGCAGCGTCCGGGGACAACTCTACGAGCAGTACTTC.

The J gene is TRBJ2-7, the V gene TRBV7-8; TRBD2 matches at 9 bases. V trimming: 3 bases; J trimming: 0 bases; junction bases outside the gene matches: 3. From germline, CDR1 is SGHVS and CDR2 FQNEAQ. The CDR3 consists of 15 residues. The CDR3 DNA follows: TGTGCCAGCAGCTTCGGACTAGCGAACTCCTACGAGCAGTACTTC. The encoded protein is CASSFGLANSYEQYF.

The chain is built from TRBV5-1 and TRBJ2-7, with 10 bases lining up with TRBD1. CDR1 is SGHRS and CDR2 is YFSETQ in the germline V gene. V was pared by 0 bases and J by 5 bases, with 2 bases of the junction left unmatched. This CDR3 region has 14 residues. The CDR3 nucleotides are TGCGCCAGCAGCTTGGGGGACAGGGGCCACGAGCAGTACTTC. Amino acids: CASSLGDRGHEQYF.

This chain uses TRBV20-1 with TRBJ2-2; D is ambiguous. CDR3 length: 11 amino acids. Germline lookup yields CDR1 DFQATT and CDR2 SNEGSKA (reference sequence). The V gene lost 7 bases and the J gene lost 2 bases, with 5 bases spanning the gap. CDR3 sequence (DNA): TGCAGTGGTCTTAACACCGGGGAGCTGTTTTTT. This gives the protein CSGLNTGELFF.

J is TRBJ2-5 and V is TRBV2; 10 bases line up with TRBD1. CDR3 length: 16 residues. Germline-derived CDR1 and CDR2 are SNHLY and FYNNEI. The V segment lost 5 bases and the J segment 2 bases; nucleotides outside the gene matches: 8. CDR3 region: CASSPGTGVSQETQYF. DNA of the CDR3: TGTGCCAGCAGTCCCGGGACAGGGGTATCTCAAGAGACCCAGTACTTC.

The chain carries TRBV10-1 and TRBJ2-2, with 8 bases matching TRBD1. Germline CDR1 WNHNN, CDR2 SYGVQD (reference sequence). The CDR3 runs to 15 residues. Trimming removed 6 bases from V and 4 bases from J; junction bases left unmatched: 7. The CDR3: CASSSGTGGTGELFF. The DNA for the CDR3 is TGCGCCAGCAGCTCCGGGACAGGAGGCACCGGGGAGCTGTTTTTT.

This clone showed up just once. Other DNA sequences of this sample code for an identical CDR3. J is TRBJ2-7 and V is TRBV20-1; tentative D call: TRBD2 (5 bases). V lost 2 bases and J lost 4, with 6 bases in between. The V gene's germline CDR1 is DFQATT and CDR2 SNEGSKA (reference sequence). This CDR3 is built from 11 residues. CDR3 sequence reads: CSARSGYEQYF. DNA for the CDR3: TGCAGTGCTAGAAGCGGATACGAGCAGTACTTC.

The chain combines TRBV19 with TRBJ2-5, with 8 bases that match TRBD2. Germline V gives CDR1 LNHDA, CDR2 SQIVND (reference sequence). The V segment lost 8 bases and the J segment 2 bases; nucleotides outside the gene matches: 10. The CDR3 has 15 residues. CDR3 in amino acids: CASGQRESRQETQYF. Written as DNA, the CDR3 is TGTGCCAGTGGCCAGCGGGAGAGTAGGCAAGAGACCCAGTACTTC.

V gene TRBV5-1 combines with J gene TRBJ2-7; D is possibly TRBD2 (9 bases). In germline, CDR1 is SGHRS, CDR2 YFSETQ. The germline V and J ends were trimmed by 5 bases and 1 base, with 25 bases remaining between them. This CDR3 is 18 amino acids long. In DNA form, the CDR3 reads TGCGCCAGCAGAACAGGGGGGTCTCTGGCGGGAGGGTCCTACGAGCAGTACTTC. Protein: CASRTGGSLAGGSYEQYF.

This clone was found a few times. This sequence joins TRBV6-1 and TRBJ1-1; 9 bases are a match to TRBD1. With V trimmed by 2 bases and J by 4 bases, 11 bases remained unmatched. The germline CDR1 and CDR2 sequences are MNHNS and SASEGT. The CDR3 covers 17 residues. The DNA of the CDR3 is TGTGCCAGCAGTGAACGAGGGACAGGGAATGGGTTCACTGAAGCTTTCTTT. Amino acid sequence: CASSERGTGNGFTEAFF.

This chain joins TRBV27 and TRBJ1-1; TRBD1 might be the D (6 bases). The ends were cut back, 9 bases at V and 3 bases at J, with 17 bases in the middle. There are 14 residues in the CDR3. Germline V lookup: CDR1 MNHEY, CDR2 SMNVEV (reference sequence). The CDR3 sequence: CARRQVSEDTEAFF. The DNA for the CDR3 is TGTGCCAGGAGACAGGTTAGTGAGGACACTGAAGCTTTCTTT.

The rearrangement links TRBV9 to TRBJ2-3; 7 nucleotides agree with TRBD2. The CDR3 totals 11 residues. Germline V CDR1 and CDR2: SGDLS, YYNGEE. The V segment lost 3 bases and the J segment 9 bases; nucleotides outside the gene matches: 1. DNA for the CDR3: TGTGCCAGCAGCGGGGAGGGGACGCAGTATTTT. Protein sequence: CASSGEGTQYF.

The CDR3 is CASSLGGPGANVLTF. CDR3 DNA sequence: TGTGCCAGCAGCTTGGGTGGGCCTGGGGCCAACGTCCTGACTTTC. This chain connects TRBV5-4 to TRBJ2-6; D is ambiguous. The germline gives CDR1 SGHNT, CDR2 YYREEE (reference sequence). This CDR3 contains 15 residues. The V end was cut by 0 bases, the J end by 2 bases, with 6 bases between.

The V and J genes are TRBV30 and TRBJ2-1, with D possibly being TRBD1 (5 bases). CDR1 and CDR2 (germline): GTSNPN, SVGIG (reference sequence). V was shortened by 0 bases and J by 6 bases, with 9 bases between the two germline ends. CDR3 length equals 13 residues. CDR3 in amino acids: CAWSVDQGNEQFF. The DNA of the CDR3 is TGTGCCTGGAGTGTAGATCAGGGCAATGAGCAGTTCTTC.

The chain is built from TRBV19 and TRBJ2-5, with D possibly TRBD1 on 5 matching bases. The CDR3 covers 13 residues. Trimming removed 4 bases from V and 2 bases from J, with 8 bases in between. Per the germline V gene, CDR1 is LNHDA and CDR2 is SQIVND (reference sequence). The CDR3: CASSKAGQETQYF. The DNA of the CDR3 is TGTGCCAGTAGTAAAGCAGGGCAAGAGACCCAGTACTTC. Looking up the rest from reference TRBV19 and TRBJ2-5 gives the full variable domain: DGGITQSPKYLFRKEGQNVTLSCEQNLNHDAMYWYRQDPGQGLRLIYYSQIVNDFQKGDIAEGYSVSREKKESFPLTVTSAQKNPTAFYLCASSKAGQETQYFGPGTRLLVL.

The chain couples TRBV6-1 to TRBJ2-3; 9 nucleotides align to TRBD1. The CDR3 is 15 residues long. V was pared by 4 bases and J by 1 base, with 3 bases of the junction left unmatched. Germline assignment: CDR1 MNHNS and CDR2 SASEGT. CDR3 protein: CASSVRTGGTDTQYF. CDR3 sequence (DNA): TGTGCCAGCAGTGTAAGGACAGGGGGCACAGATACGCAGTATTTT.

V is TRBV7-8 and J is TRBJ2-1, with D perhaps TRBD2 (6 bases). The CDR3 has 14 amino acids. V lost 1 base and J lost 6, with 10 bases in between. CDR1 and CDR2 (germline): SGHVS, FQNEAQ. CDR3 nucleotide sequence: TGTGCCAGCAGCTTAGACGGGAGTAGCAATGAGCAGTTCTTC. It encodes CASSLDGSSNEQFF.

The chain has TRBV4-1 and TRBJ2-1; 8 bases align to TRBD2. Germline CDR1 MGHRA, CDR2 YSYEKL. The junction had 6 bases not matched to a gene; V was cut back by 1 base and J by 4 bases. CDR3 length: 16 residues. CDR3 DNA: TGCGCCAGCAGCCAAGGCCTCGGGACTAGATACAATGAGCAGTTCTTC. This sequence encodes CASSQGLGTRYNEQFF.

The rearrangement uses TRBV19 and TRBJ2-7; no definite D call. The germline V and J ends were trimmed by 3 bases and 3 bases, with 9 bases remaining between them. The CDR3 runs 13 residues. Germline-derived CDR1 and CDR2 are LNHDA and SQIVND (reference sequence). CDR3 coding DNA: TGTGCCAGTAGTATTTTGGGTGACTACGAGCAGTACTTC. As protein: CASSILGDYEQYF.

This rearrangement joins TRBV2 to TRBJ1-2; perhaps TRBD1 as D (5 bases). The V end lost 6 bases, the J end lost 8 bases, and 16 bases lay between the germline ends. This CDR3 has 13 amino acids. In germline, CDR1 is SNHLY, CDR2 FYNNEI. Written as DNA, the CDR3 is TGTGCCAGCAGCCGGGGAGGGGACGGCGGCTACACCTTC. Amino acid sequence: CASSRGGDGGYTF.

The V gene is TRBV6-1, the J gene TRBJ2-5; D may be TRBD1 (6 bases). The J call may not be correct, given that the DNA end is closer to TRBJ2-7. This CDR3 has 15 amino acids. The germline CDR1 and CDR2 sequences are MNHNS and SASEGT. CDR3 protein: CASSELAGDRYEQYF. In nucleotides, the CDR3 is TGTGCCAGCAGTGAACTCGCAGGGGATCGTTACGAGCAGTACTTC.

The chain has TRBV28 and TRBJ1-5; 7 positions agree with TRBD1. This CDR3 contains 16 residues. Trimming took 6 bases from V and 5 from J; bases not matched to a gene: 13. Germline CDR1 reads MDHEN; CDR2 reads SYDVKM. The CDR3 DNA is TGTGCCAGCAGAAGAAGAAGCAGGGGGGATTATCAGCCCCAGCATTTT. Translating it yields CASRRRSRGDYQPQHF.

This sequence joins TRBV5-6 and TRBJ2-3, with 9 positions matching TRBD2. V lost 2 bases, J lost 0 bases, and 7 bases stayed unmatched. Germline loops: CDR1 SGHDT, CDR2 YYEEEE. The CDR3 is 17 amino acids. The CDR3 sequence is CASSFPVAGASTDTQYF. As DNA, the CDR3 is TGTGCCAGCAGCTTTCCCGTAGCGGGAGCTAGCACAGATACGCAGTATTTT.

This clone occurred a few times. CDR3: CAISATGALNTEAFF. CDR3 nucleotide sequence: TGTGCCATCAGTGCGACAGGGGCTCTGAACACTGAAGCTTTCTTT. This rearrangement joins TRBV10-3 to TRBJ1-1, with 8 bases matching TRBD1. The ends lost 4 bases at V and 0 bases at J; junction bases unmatched: 4. The CDR3 is 15 residues long. Germline V gene sequence: CDR1 ENHRY, CDR2 SYGVKD.

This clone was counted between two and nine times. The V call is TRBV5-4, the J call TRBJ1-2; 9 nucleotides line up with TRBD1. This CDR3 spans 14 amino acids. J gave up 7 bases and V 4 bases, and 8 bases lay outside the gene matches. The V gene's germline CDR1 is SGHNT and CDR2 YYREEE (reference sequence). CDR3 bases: TGTGCCAGCAGCGAGCGGACAGGGGTGTTTGGCTACACCTTC. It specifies CASSERTGVFGYTF.

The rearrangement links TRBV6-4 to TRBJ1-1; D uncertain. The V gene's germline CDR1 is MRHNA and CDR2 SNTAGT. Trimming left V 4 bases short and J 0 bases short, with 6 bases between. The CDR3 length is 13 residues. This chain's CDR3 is CASSAQVNTEAFF. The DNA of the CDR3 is TGTGCCAGCAGTGCCCAGGTGAACACTGAAGCTTTCTTT.

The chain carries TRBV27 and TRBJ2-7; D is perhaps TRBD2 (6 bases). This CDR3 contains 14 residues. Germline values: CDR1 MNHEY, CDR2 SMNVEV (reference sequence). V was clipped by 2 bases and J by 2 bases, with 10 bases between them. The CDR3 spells CASSLKGRTYEQYF. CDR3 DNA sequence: TGTGCCAGCAGTTTAAAGGGGAGGACCTACGAGCAGTACTTC.

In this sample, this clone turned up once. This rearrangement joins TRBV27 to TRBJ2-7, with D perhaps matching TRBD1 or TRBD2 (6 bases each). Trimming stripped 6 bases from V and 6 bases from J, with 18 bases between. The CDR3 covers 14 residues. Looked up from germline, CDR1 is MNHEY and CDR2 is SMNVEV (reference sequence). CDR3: CASRDGGRVSEQYF. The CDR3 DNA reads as TGTGCCAGCAGAGATGGGGGGCGAGTAAGCGAGCAGTACTTC.